These 27 T cell receptor beta chains share one sample of origin, sequenced in a study of tumor and adjacent non-tumor tissue in lung cancer. The template was RNA from unsorted bulk tissue. More than 3 cm separated this lung sample from the edge of the tumor. A modified ARM-PCR protocol with three rounds of nested PCR amplified TCRbeta. TCRdb used MiXCR to reprocess the multiplex PCR reads, holding one entry per CDR3 protein. The sample lists 70,000 to 95,000 distinct CDR3 sequences; 76% were seen once. Sequencing input: distant non-tumor lung tissue. These receptors came from a man between 65 and 85 years old with non-small cell lung cancer.

The chain recombines TRBV10-3 with TRBJ2-6; D remains ambiguous. V gave up 9 bases and J gave up 2 bases, with 14 bases separating them. Germline V gene lookup returns CDR1 ENHRY and CDR2 SYGVKD. CDR3 length: 15 amino acids. CDR3: CAIKQENPGANVLTF. For the CDR3, the DNA is TGTGCCATAAAACAAGAGAACCCTGGGGCCAACGTCCTGACTTTC.

On this clonotype: Just one base apart from a much larger clone, this may be a read error. The chain combines TRBV6-5 with TRBJ1-2; D gene ambiguous. V was trimmed by 0 bases and J by 9 bases, leaving 14 bases between them. Per germline, CDR1 MNHEY and CDR2 SVGAGI. CDR3 length: 14 amino acids. The CDR3 loop is CASSYSIRGGSYTF. The DNA for the CDR3 is TGTGCCAGCAGTTACTCAATTCGGGGAGGGAGCTACACCTTC.

As regards this clonotype: At one boundary the junction diverges from the germline segment, which might be a read error. The chain couples TRBV7-9 to TRBJ1-1; D unresolved. Germline values: CDR1 SEHNR, CDR2 FQNEAQ (reference sequence). The CDR3 is 12 amino acids. CDR3 amino acids: CASSLMSTKAFF. The DNA of the CDR3 is TGTGCCAGCAGCTTAATGAGCACTAAAGCTTTCTTT.

This clonotype was counted a single time. A read error may produce the germline difference seen at one junction end. The genes are TRBV10-3 and TRBJ2-3; D not certain. The CDR3 loop spans 15 amino acids. Germline V gives CDR1 ENHRY, CDR2 SYGVKD. CDR3 protein: CDISSVSTSTDTQYF. The CDR3 bases are TGTGACATCAGTTCCGTCTCCACTAGCACAGATACGCAGTATTTT.

CDR3 coding DNA: TGCGCCAGCAGCCCCATGAACCGCAATGAGCAGTTCTTC. Its translation is CASSPMNRNEQFF. The rearrangement links TRBV5-1 to TRBJ2-1; D remains unclear. The V end was cut by 4 bases, the J end by 6 bases, with 11 bases between. The CDR3 runs to 13 residues. CDR1 is SGHRS, CDR2 YFSETQ, per germline.

This clonotype was seen a few times. This may be a read error, as it is one base from a much larger clone. V is TRBV6-5 and J is TRBJ2-7; TRBD2 matches at 13 bases. CDR1 is MNHEY, CDR2 SVGAGI, per germline. Losses at the gene ends were 6 bases for V and 1 base for J; bases not matched to a gene: 9. The CDR3 totals 17 residues. CDR3 amino acids: CASRGSGLAGSSYEQYF. The CDR3 bases are TGTGCCAGCAGGGGTTCGGGACTAGCGGGATCGTCCTACGAGCAGTACTTC.

Of note for this clonotype: At one boundary the junction diverges from the germline segment, which might be a read error. The chain recombines TRBV11-2 with TRBJ2-5, with D perhaps being TRBD1 or TRBD2 (5 bases each). This CDR3 has 15 residues. The germline V gene encodes CDR1 SGHAT and CDR2 FQNNGV. The CDR3 sequence is CARSPGTVGQENQYF. Here the CDR3 DNA reads TGTGCCAGGAGCCCGGGGACCGTTGGGCAAGAGAACCAGTACTTC.

The chain couples TRBV10-3 to TRBJ2-1, with 10 bases identical to TRBD1. The CDR3 is 18 residues long. Germline V gives CDR1 ENHRY, CDR2 SYGVKD. Trimming removed 3 bases from V and 5 bases from J; junction bases left unmatched: 13. CDR3 bases: TGTGCCATCAGTGACCCCCTTTCAGACAGGGGGCTTAACAATGAGCAGTTCTTC. Amino acids: CAISDPLSDRGLNNEQFF.

The chain has TRBV6-5 and TRBJ2-5; D possibly corresponds to TRBD1 (6 bases). Germline CDR1 and CDR2: MNHEY and SVGAGI. The V end lost 9 bases, the J end lost 1 base, and 18 bases lay between the germline ends. CDR3 size: 15 residues. The CDR3 coding sequence is TGTGCCAGAAGTCACAGGGTTGGGTGCCAAGAGACCCAGTACTTC. Translated, it gives CARSHRVGCQETQYF.

About this clonotype itself: This may be a read error: a much more frequent sequence differs by one nucleotide. V gene TRBV20-1 combines with J gene TRBJ2-5; D remains unclear. The germline CDR1 and CDR2 sequences are DFQATT and SNEGSKA (reference sequence). This CDR3 contains 15 residues. In nucleotides, the CDR3 is TGCAGTGCTTCAGTTAGCCGACACCGACAAGGGACCCAGTACTTC. It codes for CSASVSRHRQGTQYF.

The CDR3 protein is CNVRDNEQFF. The DNA for the CDR3 is TGCAACGTACGCGACAATGAGCAGTTCTTC. This chain uses TRBV29-1 with TRBJ2-1; D call uncertain. The CDR3 is 10 amino acids. Germline values: CDR1 SQVTM, CDR2 ANQGSEA.

As to this clonotype: An end of the junction differs from the germline gene, which may be a read error. The chain couples TRBV12-3 or TRBV12-4 to TRBJ1-2; 7 bases line up with TRBD1. The CDR3 runs 16 residues. Written as DNA, the CDR3 is TGTGCCAGCAGTTTACAAAGGACAGGTTGGAACTATGGATACGCCTTC. Protein: CASSLQRTGWNYGYAF.

A word on this clonotype: The junction departs from germline at one end; a sequencing error may be responsible. This rearrangement joins TRBV12-3 or TRBV12-4 to TRBJ2-5, with D unclear. CDR3 length: 14 residues. The chain's CDR3 is CASSLPGPRETRYF. The CDR3 DNA reads as TGTGCCAGCAGTCTACCGGGCCCTAGAGAGACCCGGTACTTC.

Of note for this clonotype: The junction shows a germline mismatch at one end, possibly a read error. This chain links TRBV5-1 with TRBJ1-2; D remains unclear. Germline V lookup: CDR1 SGHRS, CDR2 YFSETQ. This CDR3 comprises 14 residues. CDR3 coding DNA: TGTGCCAGCAGCTCGGCTCCAGCTAACTATGGTTACACCTTC. Translated, it gives CASSSAPANYGYTF.

As concerns this clonotype: The CDR3 ends on some other residue instead of the conserved phenylalanine or tryptophan, so this is likely a read error. The DNA is left out, because the CDR3 cannot be placed on it with certainty; the CDR3 is given as TCRdb lists it. This chain links TRBV4-3 with TRBJ2-7; the D call of TRBD2 is as the table states it, not checked on the DNA. The germline gives CDR1 LGHNA, CDR2 YSLEER. With termini counted, the CDR3 has 15 amino acids. The CDR3 loop reads CASSPSAGSSYEQYL.

This clonotype was counted a few times. V and J are TRBV28 and TRBJ2-2; 9 bases fit TRBD2. The CDR3 loop spans 20 amino acids. V shed 5 bases and J 5 bases; nucleotides not matched to a gene: 21. Germline CDR1 reads MDHEN; CDR2 reads SYDVKM. The CDR3 bases are TGTGCCAGCAGTAAATACAAAACTTTTAGCGGGAGCTTAGGGACCGGGGAGCTGTTTTTT. Protein product: CASSKYKTFSGSLGTGELFF.

This chain links TRBV29-1 with TRBJ1-1; the D is unclear. V shed 6 bases and J shed 0 bases, with 17 bases lying between them. The CDR3 sequence is 15 residues long. Germline values: CDR1 SQVTM, CDR2 ANQGSEA. CDR3 DNA sequence: TGCAGCGTCGACACCTTGCACGCAGTGAACACTGAAGCTTTCTTT. This codes for CSVDTLHAVNTEAFF.

This clonotype was recorded at least ten times. The genes are TRBV6-1 and TRBJ2-3; TRBD2 matches 13 bases. The CDR3 contains 16 residues. V trimming: 3 bases; J trimming: 2 bases; junction bases outside the gene matches: 2. CDR1 is MNHNS and CDR2 is SASEGT in the germline V gene. CDR3 protein: CASSDGLAGATDTQYF. The CDR3 DNA is TGTGCCAGCAGTGATGGACTAGCGGGGGCCACAGATACGCAGTATTTT.

In its sample, this clonotype was seen many times. The chain joins TRBV10-3 to TRBJ2-7; no definite D call. Germline V gene data show CDR1 as ENHRY and CDR2 as SYGVKD. The CDR3 is made up of 16 amino acids. Between the trimmed V and J ends, which lost 2 bases and 1 base, there was a span of 15 bases. The CDR3 DNA reads TGTGCCATCAGTGAGGGTTTAAGCGATTTGTCCTACGAGCAGTACTTC. Its translation: CAISEGLSDLSYEQYF.

This clonotype was recorded once. A read error may be the cause here, since a much bigger clone is one base away. Without the conserved terminal phenylalanine or tryptophan, this CDR3 likely stems from a read error. CDR3: CASNSSGTGTYEQYL. In DNA, the CDR3 is TGTGCCAGCAACTCCTCCGGGACAGGAACCTACGAGCAGTACTTG. The chain joins TRBV11-1 to TRBJ2-7; 8 bases line up with TRBD1. Germline V lookup: CDR1 SGHAT, CDR2 FQDESV (reference sequence). This CDR3 comprises 15 residues. V shed 7 bases and J 2 bases; nucleotides not matched to a gene: 10.

Notes on this clonotype: A junction end diverges from the germline sequence, so it may reflect a read error. The rearrangement uses TRBV29-1 and TRBJ2-7, with 10 nucleotides matching TRBD1. CDR1 and CDR2 (germline): SQVTM, ANQGSEA. The CDR3 has 13 amino acids. CDR3 region: CSVSGTGEYEQYF. The CDR3 region has the DNA TGCAGCGTGTCCGGGACAGGGGAGTACGAGCAATACTTC.

This clonotype has a count of ten or more. The chain carries TRBV29-1 and TRBJ2-1; TRBD2 aligns across 14 bases. The V gene end was trimmed by 4 bases and the J gene end by 6 bases; junction bases not matched to a gene: 2. This CDR3 contains 14 residues. Germline CDR1 SQVTM, CDR2 ANQGSEA. The CDR3, as DNA: TGCAGCGTTGCCGGGACTAGCGGGAGCAATGAGCAGTTCTTC. Translation: CSVAGTSGSNEQFF.

Points on this clonotype: This CDR3 is missing its conserved last phenylalanine or tryptophan, likely due to a read error. The chain carries TRBV29-1 and TRBJ2-1; perhaps D is TRBD1 or TRBD2 (5 bases each). The CDR3 has 11 residues. CDR1 is SQVTM and CDR2 is ANQGSEA in the germline V gene. The CDR3 DNA follows: TGCAGCGTTGAATGGGGGAATGTGCAGTTCTTA. This sequence encodes CSVEWGNVQFL.

Concerning this clonotype: The junction does not match germline at one end; this may be a read error. This chain links TRBV6-6 with TRBJ2-7; D may be TRBD2 (6 bases). The V gene's germline CDR1 is MNHNY and CDR2 SVGAGI (reference sequence). The CDR3 extends over 14 amino acids. DNA of the CDR3: TGTGACAGCAGTTTCCCGGGACTCAACTTCGAGCAGTACTTC. Translated: CDSSFPGLNFEQYF.

This chain uses TRBV6-2 or TRBV6-3 with TRBJ2-1; D is unresolved. V lost 2 bases, J lost 0 bases, and 5 bases lay in between. The germline V gene encodes CDR1 MNHEY and CDR2 SVGEGT. The CDR3 runs 14 residues. CDR3 loop: CASSYTGSYNEQFF. The DNA of the CDR3 is TGTGCCAGCAGTTACACTGGCTCCTACAATGAGCAGTTCTTC.

About this clonotype itself: One end of the junction fails to match germline, which may point to a read error. The V gene is TRBV12-3 or TRBV12-4, the J gene TRBJ2-2, with TRBD2 identical over 10 bases. There are 16 residues in the CDR3. The CDR3 is CASCFIAGGFTGKLFF. As DNA, the CDR3 is TGTGCCAGCTGTTTCATAGCGGGAGGCTTCACCGGGAAGCTGTTTTTT.

With regard to this clonotype: Possible read error: a much larger clone is one base away. This chain uses TRBV5-4 with TRBJ2-7; D might be TRBD1 or TRBD2, each matching 6 bases. This CDR3 contains 14 residues. V was cut by 3 bases and J by 3 bases, with 13 bases left in between. The V gene's germline CDR1 is SGHNT and CDR2 YYREEE (reference sequence). The CDR3 loop is CASSYGRGGYEQYF. Here the CDR3 DNA reads TGTGCCAGCAGCTACGGGAGAGGGGGCTACGAGCAGTACTTC.